These 23 T cell receptor beta chains share one sample of origin, sequenced in a study of T cell responses to AZD1222 COVID-19 vaccine. Profiling relied on immunoSEQ multiplex PCR, and the TCRdb table lists in-frame clones only, not all of them. The sample consists of 140,000 to 150,000 clones, approximately 94% of them appearing once. The sample was peripheral blood, taken on day 0 of AZD1222 vaccination. These receptors were taken from an adult in good health.

The chain combines TRBV14 with TRBJ1-1; D gene unclear. V shed 0 bases and J shed 11 bases, with 13 bases lying between them. Looked up from germline, CDR1 is SGHDN and CDR2 is FVKESK. This CDR3 has 13 residues. CDR3 residues: CASSQDLRGRAFF. CDR3 nucleotides: TGTGCCAGCAGCCAAGATCTCCGGGGTAGGGCTTTCTTT.

This chain joins TRBV9 and TRBJ1-2, with 8 bases aligning to TRBD1. The CDR3 sequence is 13 residues long. Trimming took 3 bases from V and 7 from J; bases not matched to a gene: 5. The germline CDR1 and CDR2 sequences are SGDLS and YYNGEE. CDR3 in amino acids: CASSAQGAFGYTF. DNA of the CDR3: TGTGCCAGCAGCGCCCAGGGGGCGTTTGGCTACACCTTC.

The chain carries TRBV4-2 and TRBJ1-2; 7 nucleotides align to TRBD1. Trimming at V came to 0 bases and at J to 2 bases, leaving 15 bases not matched to a gene. The CDR3 extends over 19 amino acids. CDR1 and CDR2 (germline): LGHNA, YNFKEQ. CDR3 sequence: CASSQDLPFELTGNYGYTF. The CDR3 DNA is TGTGCCAGCAGCCAAGACCTTCCTTTCGAGCTGACAGGGAACTATGGCTACACCTTC.

The chain recombines TRBV5-1 with TRBJ1-2; D remains unclear. Trimming removed 0 bases at V and 8 bases at J, with 11 bases between. Germline V CDR1 and CDR2: SGHRS, YFSETQ. The CDR3 runs to 13 residues. The CDR3 DNA reads as TGCGCCAGCAGCTTGGACCGGATTAAGGGCTACACCTTC. Residues: CASSLDRIKGYTF.

V usage is TRBV15 and J usage is TRBJ1-3; no firm D call. Trimming left V 2 bases short and J 6 bases short, with 20 bases between. The CDR3 consists of 17 residues. Germline V CDR1 and CDR2: LNHNV, YYDKDF (reference sequence). The CDR3 nucleotides read TGTGCCACCAGCAGAACAACAGCGTTAAGTCTTACAAACACCATATATTTT. This codes for CATSRTTALSLTNTIYF.

The sample holds a few counts of this clone. The genes are TRBV30 and TRBJ1-1; D is uncertain. Germline lookup yields CDR1 GTSNPN and CDR2 SVGIG (reference sequence). V lost 3 bases, J lost 0 bases, and 14 bases lay in between. The CDR3 is 15 amino acids. DNA for the CDR3: TGTGCCTGGAGAACGCCGACCGCCCTGAACACTGAAGCTTTCTTT. Encoded protein: CAWRTPTALNTEAFF. Full variable domain (missing parts from reference TRBV30 and TRBJ1-1): SQTIHQWPATLVQPVGSPLSLECTVEGTSNPNLYWYRQAAGRGLQLLFYSVGIGQISSEVPQNLSASRPQDRQFILSSKKLLLSDSGFYLCAWRTPTALNTEAFFGQGTRLTVV.

The chain combines TRBV27 with TRBJ1-2, with TRBD1 matching over 9 bases. The germline gives CDR1 MNHEY, CDR2 SMNVEV (reference sequence). V was clipped by 5 bases and J by 8 bases; unmatched bases: 6. This CDR3 is built from 13 residues. The DNA of the CDR3 is TGTGCCAGCAGTCCTACAGGGGGCTGGGGCTACACCTTC. As protein: CASSPTGGWGYTF.

The chain has TRBV21-1 and TRBJ1-6. TRBV21-1 is a pseudogene. The CDR3 consists of 14 residues. The CDR3 loop reads CARSTEEDNSPLHF. CDR3 DNA sequence: TGTGCCCGAAGCACGGAGGAGGATAATTCACCCCTCCACTTT.

This chain links TRBV10-3 with TRBJ1-5; tentatively, D is TRBD1 (6 bases). V lost 10 bases and J 2 bases, leaving 18 bases between the germline ends. This CDR3 has 15 amino acids. CDR1 ENHRY and CDR2 SYGVKD come from the germline V gene. The CDR3 spells CATIWGGAGNQPQHF. CDR3 in DNA: TGTGCCACCATATGGGGGGGGGCCGGCAATCAGCCCCAGCATTTT.

The rearrangement links TRBV24-1 to TRBJ2-3; 12 bases line up with TRBD2. Unmatched junction bases numbered 6, after V lost 3 bases and J lost 6 bases. CDR3 size: 16 residues. Germline V gene sequence: CDR1 KGHDR, CDR2 SFDVKD. CDR3 coding DNA: TGTGCCACCAGTGATCAAACTAGCGGGGGGCGGGATACGCAGTATTTT. As protein: CATSDQTSGGRDTQYF.

The rearrangement uses TRBV7-8 and TRBJ1-3; TRBD1 agrees at 7 bases. The CDR3 extends over 17 amino acids. J gave up 0 bases and V 1 base, and 6 bases lay outside the gene matches. Germline CDR1 is SGHVS and CDR2 is FQNEAQ. CDR3 bases: TGTGCCAGCAGCTTAGTCCGGACAGGAAGCTCTGGAAACACCATATATTTT. It translates to CASSLVRTGSSGNTIYF. The full variable domain, with the rest looked up from reference TRBV7-8 and TRBJ1-3, is GAGVSQSPRYKVAKRGQDVALRCDPISGHVSLFWYQQALGQGPEFLTYFQNEAQLDKSGLPSDRFFAERPEGSVSTLKIQRTQQEDSAVYLCASSLVRTGSSGNTIYFGEGSWLTVV.

This clone has only a few counts. This chain joins TRBV30 and TRBJ1-2; TRBD1 is a possible D gene (5 bases). The ends were cut back, 4 bases at V and 3 bases at J, with 15 bases in the middle. In germline, CDR1 is GTSNPN, CDR2 SVGIG (reference sequence). This CDR3 has 14 residues. The CDR3 here is CAWMGEANYYGYTF. CDR3 DNA: TGTGCCTGGATGGGGGAAGCGAATTACTATGGCTACACCTTC.

The chain carries TRBV5-8 and TRBJ1-3; D gene uncertain. The CDR3 consists of 14 residues. The V gene's germline CDR1 is SGHTS and CDR2 YDEGEE. V was trimmed by 4 bases and J by 0 bases, leaving 8 bases between them. CDR3 sequence: CASSERFSGNTIYF. CDR3 coding DNA: TGTGCCAGCAGCGAGCGGTTCTCTGGAAACACCATATATTTT.

The chain links TRBV28 to TRBJ1-2; 8 positions match TRBD1. The germline V gene has CDR1 MDHEN and CDR2 SYDVKM. Germline trimming cut 10 bases from V and 6 bases from J; bases unmatched to any gene: 10. There are 13 residues in the CDR3. CDR3 amino acids: CAILRTGFDGYTF. The CDR3 nucleotides read TGTGCCATTCTGCGGACAGGGTTTGATGGCTACACCTTC.

V gene TRBV10-2 combines with J gene TRBJ1-1; 9 bases map to TRBD1. Germline V lookup: CDR1 WSHSY, CDR2 SAAADI. Losses at the gene ends were 0 bases for V and 4 bases for J; bases not matched to a gene: 3. The CDR3 sequence is 15 residues long. The CDR3 DNA reads as TGCGCCAGCAGTGAGTCGACAGGGGGAGGCACTGAAGCTTTCTTT. Its translation is CASSESTGGGTEAFF.

This clone was seen a few times. V gene TRBV4-2 combines with J gene TRBJ2-2; 12 bases agree with TRBD2. The CDR3 loop spans 17 amino acids. V lost 0 bases, J lost 6 bases, and 5 bases stayed unmatched. CDR1 and CDR2 from the germline V gene are LGHNA and YNFKEQ. This CDR3 reads CASSQDPSGGAPGELFF. CDR3 nucleotides: TGTGCCAGCAGCCAAGATCCTAGCGGGGGGGCTCCCGGGGAGCTGTTTTTT.

CDR3 nucleotide sequence: TGTGCCAGCAGTTTCTGGGAAGAGACCCAGTACTTC. This translates into CASSFWEETQYF. This chain connects TRBV12-3 or TRBV12-4 to TRBJ2-5; D not resolved. With 3 bases removed from V and 3 bases from J, the gap between germline ends came to 5 bases. The CDR3 consists of 12 residues.

V gene TRBV7-9 combines with J gene TRBJ2-7, with D uncertain. Germline lookup yields CDR1 SEHNR and CDR2 FQNEAQ (reference sequence). V lost 5 bases to trimming and J lost 3 bases, with 5 bases between them. This CDR3 is 11 amino acids long. CDR3 nucleotides: TGTGCCAGCAGCCTACTCTACGAGCAGTACTTC. Its protein product is CASSLLYEQYF.

The chain uses TRBV5-6 and TRBJ1-2; TRBD1 agrees at 7 bases. Per the germline V gene, CDR1 is SGHDT and CDR2 is YYEEEE. The CDR3 has 14 residues. Losses at the gene ends were 2 bases for V and 4 bases for J; bases not matched to a gene: 5. The CDR3 loop reads CASSFEGASYGYTF. The CDR3 coding sequence is TGTGCCAGCAGCTTCGAGGGGGCAAGCTATGGCTACACCTTC.

The J gene is TRBJ1-5, the V gene TRBV28; D perhaps matches TRBD1 (5 bases). Between the trimmed V and J ends, which lost 6 bases and 2 bases, there was a span of 11 bases. CDR1 MDHEN and CDR2 SYDVKM come from the germline V gene. The CDR3 is 14 residues long. The CDR3 region is CASSGASGNQPQHF. The CDR3 DNA follows: TGTGCCAGCAGCGGGGCAAGCGGCAATCAGCCCCAGCATTTT.

The rearrangement joins TRBV27 to TRBJ2-7; D call uncertain. The CDR3 is 12 residues long. Germline CDR1 reads MNHEY; CDR2 reads SMNVEV (reference sequence). V lost 3 bases, J lost 5 bases, and 8 bases lay in between. The CDR3 here is CASSLGGHEQYF. For the CDR3, the DNA is TGTGCCAGCAGTTTGGGTGGCCACGAGCAGTACTTC.

V is TRBV7-3 and J is TRBJ2-3, with a possible D match to TRBD1 (6 bases). Trimming removed 5 bases from V and 14 bases from J, with 14 bases in between. The CDR3 runs to 11 residues. Per the germline V gene, CDR1 is SGHTA and CDR2 is FQGTGA. The CDR3 here is CASSPGTRVYF. DNA of the CDR3: TGTGCCAGCAGCCCCGGGACACGCGTGTATTTT.

This rearrangement joins TRBV11-2 to TRBJ2-1; TRBD2 aligns across 10 bases. Germline trimming cut 3 bases from V and 3 bases from J; bases unmatched to any gene: 8. CDR3 length: 17 residues. Germline lookup yields CDR1 SGHAT and CDR2 FQNNGV. The CDR3 DNA follows: TGTGCCAGCAGCTTTTCCAGCGGGGGGGAAAACTACAATGAGCAGTTCTTC. As protein: CASSFSSGGENYNEQFF.